This T cell receptor beta chain was found in a study of cytomegalovirus exposure and HLA in healthy donors. Study-level findings and limits: Researchers catalogued 150 or so TCR beta chains as cytomegalovirus-associated. Because they were indistinguishable, some V segments, including TRBV6-2 and TRBV6-3, were excluded.

This clone has a handful of counts. Its specificity is unknown. This CDR3 has 14 residues. The germline V gene encodes CDR1 LNHDA and CDR2 SQIVND (reference sequence). V shed 2 bases and J 4 bases; nucleotides not matched to a gene: 2. Both 60 Vbeta primers and 13 Jbeta primers went into the PCR. The data were produced by immunoSEQ multiplex PCR, yet TCRdb's version contains in-frame clones alone and is incomplete. This sample has some 150,000 clones, with under 80% found just once. This sequence originates from a man younger than 35 in good health and CMV-seropositive. Sequenced sample: PBMCs. The V call is TRBV19, the J call TRBJ2-7, with 10 bases matching TRBD1. CDR3 bases: TGTGCCAGTAGTATAAGACAGGGGGCTTACGAGCAGTACTTC. This codes for CASSIRQGAYEQYF.